There are a few counts of the clone carrying this T cell receptor (beta chain). Deletions cut 1 base from V and 0 bases from J, with 10 bases between. CDR3 size: 16 residues. Germline-derived CDR1 and CDR2 are MNHEY and SVGEGT. This entry is derived from a study of T cell responses to AZD1222 COVID-19 vaccine. Here immunoSEQ multiplex PCR was the method, and the copy in TCRdb shows in-frame clones only, minus some. This repertoire shows 150,000 to 200,000 clones, roughly 92% found once; its top ten account for over 1%. The sample here was peripheral blood, taken on day 0 of AZD1222 vaccination. The rearrangement uses TRBV6-2 or TRBV6-3 and TRBJ1-5; D call uncertain. The clonotype originates from an adult in good health. The DNA of the CDR3 is TGTGCCAGCAGTTACTTTAGTTTTGCTAGCAATCAGCCCCAGCATTTT. This encodes CASSYFSFASNQPQHF.